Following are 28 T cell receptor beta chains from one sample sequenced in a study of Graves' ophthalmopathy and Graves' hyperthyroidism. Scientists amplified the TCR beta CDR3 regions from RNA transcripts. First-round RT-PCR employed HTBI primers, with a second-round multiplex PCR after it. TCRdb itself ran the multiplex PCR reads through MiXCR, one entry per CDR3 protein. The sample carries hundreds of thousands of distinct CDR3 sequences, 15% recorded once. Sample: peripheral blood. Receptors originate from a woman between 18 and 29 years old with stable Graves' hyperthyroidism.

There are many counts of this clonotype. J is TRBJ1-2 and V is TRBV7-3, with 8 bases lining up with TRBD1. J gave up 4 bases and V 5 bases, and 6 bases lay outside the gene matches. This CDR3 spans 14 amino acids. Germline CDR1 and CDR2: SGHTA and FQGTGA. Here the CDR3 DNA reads TGTGCCAGCAGCCCCGACAGGGGTGCCTATGGCTACACCTTC. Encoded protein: CASSPDRGAYGYTF.

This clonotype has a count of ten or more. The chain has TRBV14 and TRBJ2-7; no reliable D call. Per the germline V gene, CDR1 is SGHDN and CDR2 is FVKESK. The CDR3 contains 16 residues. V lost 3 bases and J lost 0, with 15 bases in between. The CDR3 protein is CASSQKWAVGSYEQYF. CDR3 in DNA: TGTGCCAGCAGCCAGAAATGGGCAGTCGGCTCCTACGAGCAGTACTTC.

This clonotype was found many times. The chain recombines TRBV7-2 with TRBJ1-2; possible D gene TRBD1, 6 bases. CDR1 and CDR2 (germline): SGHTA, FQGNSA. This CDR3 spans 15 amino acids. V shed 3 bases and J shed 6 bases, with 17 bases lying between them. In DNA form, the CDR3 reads TGTGCCAGCAGCTTGGGAAATTGGGGGGCAGATGGCTACACCTTC. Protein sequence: CASSLGNWGADGYTF.

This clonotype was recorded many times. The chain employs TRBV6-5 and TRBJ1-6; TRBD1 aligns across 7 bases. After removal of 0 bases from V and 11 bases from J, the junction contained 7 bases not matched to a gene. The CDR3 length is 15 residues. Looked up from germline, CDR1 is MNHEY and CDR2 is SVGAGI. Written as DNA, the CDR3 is TGTGCCAGCAGTTACTCGAAACAGGGGATGACACCCCTCCACTTT. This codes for CASSYSKQGMTPLHF.

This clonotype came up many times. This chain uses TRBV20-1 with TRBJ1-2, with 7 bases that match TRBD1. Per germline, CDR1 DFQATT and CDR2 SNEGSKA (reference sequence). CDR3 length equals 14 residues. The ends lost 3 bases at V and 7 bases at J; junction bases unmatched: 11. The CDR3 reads CSASPEGAFGGYTF. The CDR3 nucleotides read TGCAGTGCTAGTCCGGAGGGGGCATTTGGTGGCTACACCTTC.

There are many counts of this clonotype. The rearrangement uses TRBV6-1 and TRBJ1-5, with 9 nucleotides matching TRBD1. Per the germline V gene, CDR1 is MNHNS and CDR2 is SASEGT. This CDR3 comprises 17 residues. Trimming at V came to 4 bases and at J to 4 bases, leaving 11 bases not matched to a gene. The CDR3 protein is CASSGTGVRVFNQPQHF. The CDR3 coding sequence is TGTGCCAGCAGTGGGACAGGGGTACGAGTTTTTAATCAGCCCCAGCATTTT.

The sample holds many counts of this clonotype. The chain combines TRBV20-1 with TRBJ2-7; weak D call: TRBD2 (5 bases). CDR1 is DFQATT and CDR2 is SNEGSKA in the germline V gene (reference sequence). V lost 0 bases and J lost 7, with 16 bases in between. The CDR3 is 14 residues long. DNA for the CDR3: TGCAGTGCTAGAGATGAAGTTTTCCGGAGGGAGCAGTACTTC. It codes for CSARDEVFRREQYF.

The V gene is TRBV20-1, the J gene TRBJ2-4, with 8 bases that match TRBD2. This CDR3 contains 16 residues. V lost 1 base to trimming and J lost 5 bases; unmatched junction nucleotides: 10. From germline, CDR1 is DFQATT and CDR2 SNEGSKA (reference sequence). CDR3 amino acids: CSARGRAGGEQNIQYF. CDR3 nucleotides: TGCAGTGCTAGAGGTCGGGCCGGGGGGGAGCAAAACATTCAGTACTTC.

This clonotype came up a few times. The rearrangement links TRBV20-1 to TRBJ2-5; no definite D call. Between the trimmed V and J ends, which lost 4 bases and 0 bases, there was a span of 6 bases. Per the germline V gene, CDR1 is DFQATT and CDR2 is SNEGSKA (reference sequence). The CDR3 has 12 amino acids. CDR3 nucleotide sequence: TGCAGTGCTAAGGACCACCAAGAGACCCAGTACTTC. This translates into CSAKDHQETQYF.

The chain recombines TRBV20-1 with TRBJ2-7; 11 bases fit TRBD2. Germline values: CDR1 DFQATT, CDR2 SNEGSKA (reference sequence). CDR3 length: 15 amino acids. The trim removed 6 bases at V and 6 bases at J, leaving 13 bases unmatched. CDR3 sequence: CSASKNSGGAGEQYF. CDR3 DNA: TGCAGTGCCTCCAAGAATAGCGGGGGGGCGGGCGAGCAGTACTTC.

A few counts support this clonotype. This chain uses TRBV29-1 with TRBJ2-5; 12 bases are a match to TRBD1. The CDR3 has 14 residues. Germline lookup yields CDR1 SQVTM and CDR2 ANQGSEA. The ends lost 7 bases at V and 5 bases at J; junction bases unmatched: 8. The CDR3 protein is CSGRDRGLRETQYF. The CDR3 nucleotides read TGCAGCGGCCGGGACAGGGGGCTTCGGGAGACCCAGTACTTC.

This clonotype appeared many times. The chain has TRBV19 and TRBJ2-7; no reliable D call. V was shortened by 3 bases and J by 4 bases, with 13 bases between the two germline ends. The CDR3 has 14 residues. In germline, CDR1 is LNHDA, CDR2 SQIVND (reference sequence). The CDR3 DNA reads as TGTGCCAGTAGTATGTCCGCGGTGAATTACGAGCAGTACTTC. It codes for CASSMSAVNYEQYF.

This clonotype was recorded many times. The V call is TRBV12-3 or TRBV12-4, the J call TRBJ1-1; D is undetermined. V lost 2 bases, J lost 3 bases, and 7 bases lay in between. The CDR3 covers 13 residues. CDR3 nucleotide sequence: TGTGCCAGCAGTTTAACATGGGACACTGAAGCTTTCTTT. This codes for CASSLTWDTEAFF.

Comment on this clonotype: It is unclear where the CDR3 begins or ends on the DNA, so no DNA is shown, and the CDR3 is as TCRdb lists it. CDR3 in amino acids: CTSVPAAAVDSPHRYSNQPQHF. This chain joins TRBV7-5 and TRBJ1-5; the D segment call TRBD1 is taken from the table without a DNA check. TRBV7-5 is an annotated pseudogene. The CDR3 spans 22 residues, counting both ends.

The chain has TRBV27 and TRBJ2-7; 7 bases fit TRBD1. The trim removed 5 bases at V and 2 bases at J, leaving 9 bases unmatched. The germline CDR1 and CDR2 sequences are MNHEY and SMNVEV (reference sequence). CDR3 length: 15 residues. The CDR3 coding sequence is TGTGCCAGCAGTCCCCGGGACAGCTATCCCTACGAGCAGTACTTC. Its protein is CASSPRDSYPYEQYF.

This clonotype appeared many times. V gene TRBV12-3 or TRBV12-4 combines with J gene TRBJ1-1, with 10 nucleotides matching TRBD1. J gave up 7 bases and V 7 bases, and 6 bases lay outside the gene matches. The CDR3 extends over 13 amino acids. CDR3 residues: CASTWTGGYEAFF. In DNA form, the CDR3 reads TGTGCCAGCACCTGGACAGGGGGGTATGAAGCTTTCTTT.

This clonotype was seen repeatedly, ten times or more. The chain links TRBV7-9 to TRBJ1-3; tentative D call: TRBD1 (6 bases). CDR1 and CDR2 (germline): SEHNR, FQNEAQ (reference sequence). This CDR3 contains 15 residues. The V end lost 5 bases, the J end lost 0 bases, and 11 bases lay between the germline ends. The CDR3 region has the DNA TGTGCCAGCAGCCCAACAGGGCTCTCTGGAAACACCATATATTTT. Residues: CASSPTGLSGNTIYF.

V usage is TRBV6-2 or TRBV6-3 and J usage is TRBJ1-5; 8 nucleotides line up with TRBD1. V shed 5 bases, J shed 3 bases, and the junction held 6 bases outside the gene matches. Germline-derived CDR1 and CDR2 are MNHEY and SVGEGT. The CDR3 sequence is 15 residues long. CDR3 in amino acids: CASSRDRGLNQPQHF. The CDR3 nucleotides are TGTGCCAGCAGTCGAGACAGGGGACTCAATCAGCCCCAGCATTTT.

CDR3 residues: CASSVEQGSPLHF. The CDR3 DNA follows: TGTGCCAGCAGTGTTGAGCAGGGTTCACCCCTCCACTTT. The chain couples TRBV6-4 to TRBJ1-6; D might be TRBD1 (5 bases). V shed 4 bases and J shed 9 bases, with 10 bases lying between them. The CDR3 totals 13 residues. Per germline, CDR1 MRHNA and CDR2 SNTAGT.

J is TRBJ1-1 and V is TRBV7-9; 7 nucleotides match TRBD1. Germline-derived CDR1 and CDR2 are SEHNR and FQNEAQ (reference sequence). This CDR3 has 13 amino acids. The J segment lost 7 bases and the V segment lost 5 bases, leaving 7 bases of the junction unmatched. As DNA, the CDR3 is TGTGCCAGCAGCCACATTGGGACAGATGAAGCTTTCTTT. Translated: CASSHIGTDEAFF.

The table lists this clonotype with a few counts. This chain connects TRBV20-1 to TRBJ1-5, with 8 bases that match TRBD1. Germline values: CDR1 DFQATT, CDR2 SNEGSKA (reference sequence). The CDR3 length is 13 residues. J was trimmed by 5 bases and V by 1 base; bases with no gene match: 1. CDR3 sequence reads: CSARGDRYQPQHF. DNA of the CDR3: TGCAGTGCTAGAGGGGACAGGTATCAGCCCCAGCATTTT.

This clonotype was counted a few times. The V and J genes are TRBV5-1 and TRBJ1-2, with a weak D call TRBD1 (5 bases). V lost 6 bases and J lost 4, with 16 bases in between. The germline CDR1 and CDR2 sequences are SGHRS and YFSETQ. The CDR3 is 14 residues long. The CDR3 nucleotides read TGCGCCAGCACCAAAGGGGTCTCCGGCTATGGCTACACCTTC. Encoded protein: CASTKGVSGYGYTF.

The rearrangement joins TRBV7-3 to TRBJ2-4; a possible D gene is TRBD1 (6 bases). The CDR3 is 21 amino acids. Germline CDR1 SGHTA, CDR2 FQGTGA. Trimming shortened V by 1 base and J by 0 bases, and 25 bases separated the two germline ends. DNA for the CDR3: TGTGCCAGCAGCTTAAAACCCCAGGGGACACTTCCCCCACTAGCCAAAAACATTCAGTACTTC. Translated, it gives CASSLKPQGTLPPLAKNIQYF.

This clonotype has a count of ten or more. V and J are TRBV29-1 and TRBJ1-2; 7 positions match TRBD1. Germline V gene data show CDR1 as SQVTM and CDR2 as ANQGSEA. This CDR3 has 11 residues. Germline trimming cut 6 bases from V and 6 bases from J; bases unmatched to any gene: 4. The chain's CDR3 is CSVETGHGYTF. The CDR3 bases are TGCAGCGTAGAGACAGGGCATGGCTACACCTTC.

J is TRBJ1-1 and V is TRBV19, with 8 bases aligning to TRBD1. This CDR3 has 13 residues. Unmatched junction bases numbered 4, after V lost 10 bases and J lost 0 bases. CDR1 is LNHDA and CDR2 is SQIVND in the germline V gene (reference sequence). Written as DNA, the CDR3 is TGTGCCACCAGGACAGGGTTGAACACTGAAGCTTTCTTT. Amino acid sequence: CATRTGLNTEAFF.

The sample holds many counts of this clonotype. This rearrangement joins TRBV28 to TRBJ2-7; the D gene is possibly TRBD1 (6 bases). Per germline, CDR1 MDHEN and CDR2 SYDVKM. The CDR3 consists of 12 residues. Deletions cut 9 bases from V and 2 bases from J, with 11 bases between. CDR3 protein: CASFRDTYEQYF. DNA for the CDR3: TGTGCCAGTTTCCGGGACACCTACGAGCAGTACTTC.

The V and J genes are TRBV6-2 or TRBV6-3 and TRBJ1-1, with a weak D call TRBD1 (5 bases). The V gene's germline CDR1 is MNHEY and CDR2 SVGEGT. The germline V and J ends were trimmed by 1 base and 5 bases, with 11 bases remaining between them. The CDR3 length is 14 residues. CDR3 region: CASSYLGRDTEAFF. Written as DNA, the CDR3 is TGTGCCAGCAGTTACTTGGGGCGGGATACTGAAGCTTTCTTT.

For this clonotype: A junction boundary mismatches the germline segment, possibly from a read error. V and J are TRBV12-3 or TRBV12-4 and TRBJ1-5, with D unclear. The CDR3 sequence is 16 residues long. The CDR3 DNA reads TGTGCCAGCAGTTTAGCCCCCGGGATAGGGAGTCAGCCACAGCATTTT. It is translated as CASSLAPGIGSQPQHF.